These T cell receptor beta chains were read from a single sample in a study of T cells in Graves' hyperthyroidism and ophthalmopathy. Via MiXCR, TCRdb re-called the multiplex PCR reads, giving one row per CDR3 protein. The sample consists of 450,000 to 550,000 distinct CDR3 sequences, around 22% of them appearing once. The specimen sequenced was blood. The receptors derive from a woman in her twenties or thirties with Graves' ophthalmopathy. Both conserved end residues are part of each CDR3. Fields, in order: J gene, V gene, CDR3 length, D gene, clone size, CDR3 protein, CDR3 DNA. D genes are given only for firm matches. Expanded clones are given a class, and other clones once, few, many or no size at all.

J: TRBJ2-5; V: TRBV19; length: 16; D: TRBD2; size: -; CDR3: CASSGLAGGPSETQYF; DNA: TGTGCCAGTAGTGGACTAGCGGGAGGGCCCTCGGAGACCCAGTACTTC
J: TRBJ1-2; V: TRBV12-3/TRBV12-4; length: 13; D: -; size: few; CDR3: CASSSAGDYGYTF; DNA: TGTGCCAGCAGTTCAGCGGGGGACTATGGCTACACCTTC
J: TRBJ2-5; V: TRBV6-7; length: 16; D: TRBD1; size: -; CDR3: CASSYPGQGLEETQYF; DNA: TGTGCCAGCAGTTACCCGGGACAGGGGTTGGAGGAGACCCAGTACTTC
J: TRBJ2-2; V: TRBV7-3; length: 18; D: TRBD1; size: many; CDR3: CASGPSRTGGPIPGELFF; DNA: TGTGCCAGTGGGCCCTCTAGGACAGGGGGTCCTATCCCCGGGGAGCTGTTTTTT
J: TRBJ2-3; V: TRBV11-2; length: 15; D: TRBD2; size: -; CDR3: CASRPGGTYTDTQYF; DNA: TGTGCCAGCAGACCCGGGGGGACTTACACAGATACGCAGTATTTT
J: TRBJ2-7; V: TRBV28; length: 14; D: -; size: -; CDR3: CASSLNRDGDEQYF; DNA: TGTGCCAGCAGCCTAAACAGGGATGGAGACGAGCAGTACTTC
J: TRBJ1-6; V: TRBV12-3/TRBV12-4; length: 11; D: -; size: -; CDR3: CASAGRSPLHF; DNA: TGTGCCAGCGCAGGGAGGTCACCGCTCCACTTT
J: TRBJ2-3; V: TRBV20-1; length: 14; D: -; size: few; CDR3: CSASDRSSTDTQYF; DNA: TGCAGTGCTAGTGACAGGTCTAGCACAGATACGCAGTATTTT
J: TRBJ2-7; V: TRBV9; length: 16; D: -; size: many; CDR3: CASSPIEARGDYEQYF; DNA: TGTGCCAGCAGCCCCATTGAAGCGAGGGGCGACTACGAGCAGTACTTC
J: TRBJ1-1; V: TRBV4-1; length: 15; D: -; size: -; CDR3: CASSQADIWPTEAFF; DNA: TGCGCCAGCAGCCAAGCTGACATCTGGCCCACTGAAGCTTTCTTT
J: TRBJ1-1; V: TRBV27; length: 12; D: TRBD1; size: many; CDR3: CASKDRGIEAFF; DNA: TGTGCCAGCAAGGACAGGGGGATTGAAGCTTTCTTT
J: TRBJ1-1; V: TRBV29-1; length: 15; D: TRBD1; size: many; CDR3: CSVDSSGQGAAEAFF; DNA: TGCAGCGTTGATTCTTCGGGACAGGGGGCGGCTGAAGCTTTCTTT
J: TRBJ2-5; V: TRBV2; length: 15; D: -; size: many; CDR3: CASSEAFRARETQYF; DNA: TGTGCCAGCAGTGAAGCGTTCAGGGCCCGAGAGACCCAGTACTTC
J: TRBJ2-7; V: TRBV7-9; length: 15; D: TRBD1; size: -; CDR3: CASSSLGDRWHEQYF; DNA: TGTGCCAGCAGCTCCCTCGGGGACAGATGGCACGAGCAGTACTTC
J: TRBJ1-5; V: TRBV12-3/TRBV12-4; length: 15; D: TRBD1; size: -; CDR3: CASSPPDRGFPAQHF; DNA: TGTGCCAGCAGTCCACCGGACAGGGGCTTTCCAGCCCAGCATTTT
J: TRBJ1-2; V: TRBV18; length: 13; D: -; size: -; CDR3: CASSPRPGDGYTF; DNA: TGTGCCAGCTCACCACGCCCGGGGGACGGCTACACCTTC
J: TRBJ2-5; V: TRBV6-4; length: 15; D: -; size: few; CDR3: CASSDSGQRSETQYF; DNA: TGTGCCAGCAGTGACTCAGGACAGCGGTCAGAGACCCAGTACTTC
J: TRBJ1-6; V: TRBV4-1; length: 17; D: TRBD1; size: -; CDR3: CASSQAIPQQGFSPLHF; DNA: TGCGCCAGCAGCCAAGCGATCCCGCAACAGGGGTTCTCACCCCTCCACTTT
J: TRBJ2-7; V: TRBV7-9; length: 13; D: -; size: -; CDR3: CASSLVTGRPQYF; DNA: TGTGCCAGCAGCTTAGTAACGGGACGGCCGCAGTACTTC
J: TRBJ1-5; V: TRBV19; length: 13; D: -; size: -; CDR3: CASSPVGVQPQHF; DNA: TGTGCCAGTAGTCCGGTGGGGGTTCAGCCCCAGCATTTT
J: TRBJ2-7; V: TRBV14; length: 15; D: -; size: many; CDR3: CASSLRGPASIEQYF; DNA: TGTGCCAGCAGCCTCAGAGGACCCGCCTCCATCGAGCAGTACTTC
J: TRBJ1-2; V: TRBV9; length: 12; D: -; size: few; CDR3: CASSAGARGYTF; DNA: TGTGCCAGCAGCGCGGGGGCACGTGGCTACACCTTC
J: TRBJ1-1; V: TRBV5-1; length: 15; D: TRBD1; size: -; CDR3: CASRVTTGGATEAFF; DNA: TGCGCCAGCAGAGTTACGACAGGGGGCGCGACTGAAGCTTTCTTT
J: TRBJ2-7; V: TRBV20-1; length: 16; D: -; size: once; CDR3: CSARDFPRGGSYEQYF; DNA: TGCAGTGCTAGAGATTTCCCCAGGGGAGGGTCCTACGAGCAGTACTTC
J: TRBJ1-5; V: TRBV6-5; length: 15; D: -; size: many; CDR3: CASSYGGADRWPQHF; DNA: TGTGCCAGCAGTTACGGGGGGGCCGATCGTTGGCCCCAGCATTTT
J: TRBJ2-5; V: TRBV20-1; length: 14; D: TRBD2; size: -; CDR3: CSQGTSGGRETQYF; DNA: TGCAGTCAAGGGACTAGCGGGGGGCGAGAGACCCAGTACTTC
J: TRBJ2-5; V: TRBV27; length: 14; D: -; size: -; CDR3: CASSLAGSGETQYF; DNA: TGTGCCAGCAGTTTAGCAGGGTCCGGAGAGACCCAGTACTTC
J: TRBJ1-3; V: TRBV5-1; length: 15; D: -; size: -; CDR3: CASSSGATSGNTIYF; DNA: TGCGCCAGCAGCTCAGGTGCGACCTCTGGAAACACCATATATTTT
J: TRBJ2-7; V: TRBV30; length: 16; D: TRBD2; size: few; CDR3: CAWSARLAVLSYEQYF; DNA: TGTGCCTGGAGTGCCCGACTAGCGGTCCTCTCCTACGAGCAGTACTTC
J: TRBJ2-7; V: TRBV19; length: 14; D: -; size: few; CDR3: CASSIGVISYEQYF; DNA: TGTGCCAGTAGTATCGGGGTAATCTCCTACGAGCAGTACTTC
J: TRBJ1-2; V: TRBV20-1; length: 14; D: -; size: many; CDR3: CSAREGGAYYGYTF; DNA: TGCAGTGCTAGAGAGGGAGGCGCCTACTATGGCTACACCTTC
J: TRBJ1-5; V: TRBV4-1; length: 16; D: -; size: -; CDR3: CASSPPLDVSNQPQHF; DNA: TGCGCCAGCAGCCCCCCTCTAGATGTGAGCAATCAGCCCCAGCATTTT
J: TRBJ2-2; V: TRBV20-1; length: 14; D: -; size: -; CDR3: CSASAESNTGELFF; DNA: TGCAGTGCTAGCGCAGAGTCGAACACCGGGGAGCTGTTTTTT
J: TRBJ1-2; V: TRBV19; length: 13; D: -; size: -; CDR3: CASSRQISYGYTF; DNA: TGTGCCAGTAGTCGACAGATAAGTTATGGCTACACCTTC
J: TRBJ2-7; V: TRBV5-1; length: 13; D: -; size: -; CDR3: CASSYSQDLEQYF; DNA: TGCGCCAGCAGCTATTCACAGGACCTGGAGCAGTACTTC
J: TRBJ1-1; V: TRBV3-1; length: 13; D: -; size: -; CDR3: CASNAGWNTEAFF; DNA: TGTGCCAGCAACGCGGGATGGAACACTGAAGCTTTCTTT
J: TRBJ1-1; V: TRBV20-1; length: 15; D: TRBD1; size: many; CDR3: CSAEDRAIMNTEAFF; DNA: TGCAGTGCGGAAGACAGGGCTATTATGAACACTGAAGCTTTCTTT
J: TRBJ1-2; V: TRBV20-1; length: 12; D: -; size: many; CDR3: CSAPWPDYGYTF; DNA: TGCAGTGCTCCATGGCCCGACTATGGCTACACCTTC
J: TRBJ1-3; V: TRBV12-3/TRBV12-4; length: 14; D: -; size: many; CDR3: CASAPRGYGNTIYF; DNA: TGTGCCAGCGCTCCAAGGGGTTACGGAAACACCATATATTTT
J: TRBJ1-2; V: TRBV11-2; length: 15; D: -; size: many; CDR3: CASSLSPGTNYGYTF; DNA: TGTGCCAGCAGCTTATCTCCGGGAACCAACTATGGCTACACCTTC
J: TRBJ2-5; V: TRBV12-3/TRBV12-4; length: 16; D: TRBD2; size: -; CDR3: CASSKGLAGSQETQYF; DNA: TGTGCCAGCAGCAAGGGACTAGCGGGGTCGCAAGAGACCCAGTACTTC
J: TRBJ2-7; V: TRBV15; length: 14; D: TRBD2; size: many; CDR3: CATSRDRTSGRSDF; DNA: TGTGCCACCAGCAGAGATCGGACTAGCGGCAGGTCTGATTTC
J: TRBJ1-3; V: TRBV6-4; length: 16; D: TRBD1; size: many; CDR3: CASSDGTGSSGNTIYF; DNA: TGTGCCAGCAGTGACGGGACAGGAAGCTCTGGAAACACCATATATTTT
J: TRBJ2-2; V: TRBV29-1; length: 14; D: -; size: many; CDR3: CSVAGPRNTGELFF; DNA: TGCAGCGTGGCGGGACCCAGGAACACCGGGGAGCTGTTTTTT
J: TRBJ2-5; V: TRBV5-1; length: 15; D: TRBD1; size: few; CDR3: CASSSRTGTVETQYF; DNA: TGCGCCAGCAGCTCGCGGACAGGGACGGTAGAGACCCAGTACTTC
J: TRBJ1-3; V: TRBV11-1; length: 18; D: TRBD1; size: few; CDR3: CASSPRQGSYYSGNTIYF; DNA: TGTGCCAGCAGCCCCCGACAGGGGTCATATTACTCTGGAAACACCATATATTTT
J: TRBJ2-7; V: TRBV29-1; length: 13; D: -; size: -; CDR3: CSVGGYSSYEQYF; DNA: TGCAGCGTTGGCGGGTATAGCTCCTACGAGCAGTACTTC
J: TRBJ1-6; V: TRBV5-1; length: 14; D: TRBD1; size: few; CDR3: CASRDGQGASPLHF; DNA: TGCGCCAGCCGCGATGGACAGGGGGCTTCACCCCTCCACTTT
J: TRBJ1-2; V: TRBV12-3/TRBV12-4; length: 13; D: -; size: once; CDR3: CASTHRDFGGYTF; DNA: TGTGCCAGCACTCACAGGGATTTCGGTGGCTACACCTTC
J: TRBJ2-7; V: TRBV28; length: 13; D: TRBD2; size: -; CDR3: CASSFPGTREQYF; DNA: TGTGCCAGCAGTTTCCCAGGGACTAGGGAGCAGTACTTC
J: TRBJ1-1; V: TRBV28; length: 13; D: -; size: -; CDR3: CASTTPLNTEAFF; DNA: TGTGCCAGCACCACCCCCTTGAACACTGAAGCTTTCTTT
J: TRBJ2-7; V: TRBV12-3/TRBV12-4; length: 14; D: TRBD1; size: once; CDR3: CASSSRGTGDEQYF; DNA: TGTGCCAGCAGTTCGAGGGGGACAGGGGATGAGCAGTACTTC
J: TRBJ1-5; V: TRBV6-1; length: 16; D: TRBD1; size: many; CDR3: CASSAVPGQANQPQHF; DNA: TGTGCCAGCAGTGCTGTTCCCGGACAGGCGAATCAGCCCCAGCATTTT
J: TRBJ1-2; V: TRBV12-3/TRBV12-4; length: 13; D: -; size: many; CDR3: CASSLGTDGGYTF; DNA: TGTGCCAGCAGTTTAGGGACTGATGGGGGCTACACCTTC
J: TRBJ2-2; V: TRBV18; length: 16; D: -; size: few; CDR3: CASSPSEDQITGELFF; DNA: TGTGCCAGCTCACCTAGCGAAGACCAGATCACCGGGGAGCTGTTTTTT